This T cell receptor (beta chain) stems from a study of blood T cell repertoires in COVID-19 (dated by TCRdb to 2020 to 2022). Notes on the research overall: Samples covering the acute and convalescent phases of COVID-19 were provided by collaborators in the United States, Italy and Spain. The dataset comprised deeply sampled blood TCRbeta repertoires from subjects exposed to, actively infected with, or recovered from COVID-19. A freely available public database, intended as a resource for researchers studying the immune response to SARS-CoV-2, is where the repertoires were released. Nearly every sample came with metadata listing a de-identified subject ID, COVID-19 status, age in years and sex. Samples were obtained from the ongoing ImmuneRACE study (first 160 participants) and from 1,200 or so subjects provided by 6 global collaborators. The prospective study material was composed of cDNA or gDNA derived from T cells, B-cell-depleted T cells, or PBMCs. Where HLA class I and class II types were available, the types were taken from metadata supplied by the sample provider, not from assay-based typing. Paper-wide results and their limitations: Clinical and demographic metadata were provided uncurated, with the amount varying by source and participant.

As regards this clone: The antigen it binds to is not known. Nothing much larger sits one base from this clone, and base qualities are not available.

Its CDR3 holds 18 amino acids, cysteine through phenylalanine. Just the 54-base CDR3 DNA is kept, in frame starting at base 1. Trimming leaves V shorter by 4 bases and J shorter by 4 bases, with the junction holding 17 bases beyond the gene matches. Looking up the germline V gene yields CDR1 MNHNS and CDR2 SASEGT. Whole blood was collected in K2EDTA tubes by collaborating institutions according to the institutions' own protocols. For TCRbeta analysis, collaborators shipped samples as frozen whole blood, isolated PBMCs, or DNA extracted from either of those sample types. TCRbeta CDR3 regions were amplified from genomic DNA by means of the immunoSEQ Assay, a bias-controlled multiplex PCR. For the original study's pipeline: Nucleated cell counts per sample were estimated from amplification of reference gene primers within the assay. To quantify the absolute abundance of each unique TCRbeta CDR3 rearrangement, sequence reads were collapsed and filtered. Productive Simpson clonality was computed per sample as the square root of Simpson's diversity index over productive rearrangements. TCRdb took this table from immuneACCESS and kept in-frame rearrangements with V and J called. Such tables lack part of the clones; where checked against another copy, unresolved V genes explain under half of the gap, and the rest is unexplained. D and trimming were read from the DNA, whereas the V and J calls and clone size are those reported in that table. In this sample the table shows roughly 100,000 clones, 80% to 90% of which occur a single time. 8% to 9.5% of the sample goes to the ten largest clones.

The source of this sequence is a woman aged 70-85 years with acute or convalescent COVID-19. Sequenced input: peripheral blood. The V and J segments used are TRBV6-1 and TRBJ1-2; TRBD1 fits 8 bases in the junction. The DNA reads as follows: TGTGCCAGCAGTGGGGGGGGGCTAAGGGACAGGACCTTCTATGGCTACACCTTC. It translates to CASSGGGLRDRTFYGYTF.